A selection of T cell receptor beta chains follows, all from one sample in a study. Each CDR3 protein is one row after TCRdb ran MiXCR on the RT-PCR reads. This sample has hundreds of thousands of distinct CDR3 sequences; 13% to 15% occur once, and the top ten carry 3.6%. Sequencing input: memory CD4+ T cells from blood. These TCRs come from a female donor in good health, serving as a healthy control. The CDR3 runs from the conserved cysteine through the conserved F or W. The order of the fields is clone size, D gene, J gene, V gene, CDR3 protein, CDR3 DNA. The D gene is left open where the match is weak. A row's size may be missing; if present it is once, few, many or a size class.

clone_size: -
d_call: TRBD1
j_call: TRBJ1-2
v_call: TRBV20-1
cdr3_aa: CSASSGQGAHYGYTF
cdr3_nt: TGCAGTGCTAGTTCGGGACAGGGGGCTCACTATGGCTACACCTTC

clone_size: -
d_call: TRBD1
j_call: TRBJ2-1
v_call: TRBV5-1
cdr3_aa: CASSLSAGGFYNEQFF
cdr3_nt: TGCGCCAGCAGCTTGTCCGCAGGGGGCTTCTACAATGAGCAGTTCTTC

clone_size: few
d_call: -
j_call: TRBJ1-2
v_call: TRBV20-1
cdr3_aa: CSARGGDGAHYGYTF
cdr3_nt: TGCAGTGCTAGAGGGGGGGACGGGGCCCACTATGGCTACACCTTC

clone_size: -
d_call: -
j_call: TRBJ1-1
v_call: TRBV6-2/TRBV6-3
cdr3_aa: CASAEFIGNTEAFF
cdr3_nt: TGTGCCAGCGCCGAATTCATCGGAAACACTGAAGCTTTCTTT

clone_size: -
d_call: -
j_call: TRBJ1-3
v_call: TRBV29-1
cdr3_aa: CSVELGGSPSGNTIYF
cdr3_nt: TGCAGCGTTGAATTAGGGGGGAGTCCCTCTGGAAACACCATATATTTT

clone_size: -
d_call: -
j_call: TRBJ2-4
v_call: TRBV7-2
cdr3_aa: CASSYSNIQYF
cdr3_nt: TGTGCCAGCAGTTATTCCAACATTCAGTACTTC

clone_size: many
d_call: -
j_call: TRBJ1-3
v_call: TRBV6-5
cdr3_aa: CASSSTPGFSGNTIYF
cdr3_nt: TGTGCCAGCAGTTCCACGCCAGGGTTCTCTGGAAACACCATATATTTT

clone_size: -
d_call: TRBD1
j_call: TRBJ2-7
v_call: TRBV6-1
cdr3_aa: CASSDPFGQVREYEQYF
cdr3_nt: TGTGCCAGCAGTGACCCCTTCGGACAGGTACGCGAGTACGAGCAGTACTTC

clone_size: -
d_call: TRBD2
j_call: TRBJ2-1
v_call: TRBV4-3
cdr3_aa: CASSQDGGRGYLSRNEQFF
cdr3_nt: TGCGCCAGCAGCCAAGACGGCGGGAGGGGCTACCTTTCGAGAAATGAGCAGTTCTTC

clone_size: few
d_call: -
j_call: TRBJ1-2
v_call: TRBV6-5
cdr3_aa: CASSFKTVGYGYTF
cdr3_nt: TGTGCCAGCAGCTTTAAGACAGTGGGGTATGGCTACACCTTC

clone_size: -
d_call: -
j_call: TRBJ1-5
v_call: TRBV5-1
cdr3_aa: CASSSQPDRNQPQHF
cdr3_nt: TGCGCCAGCAGCTCCCAACCGGACAGAAATCAGCCCCAGCATTTT

clone_size: few
d_call: -
j_call: TRBJ1-2
v_call: TRBV20-1
cdr3_aa: CRAGSYGYTF
cdr3_nt: TGCAGGGCGGGGTCCTATGGCTACACCTTC

clone_size: -
d_call: -
j_call: TRBJ1-3
v_call: TRBV12-3/TRBV12-4
cdr3_aa: CASSRGTSGNTIYF
cdr3_nt: TGTGCCAGCAGCCGCGGGACATCTGGAAACACCATATATTTT

clone_size: many
d_call: TRBD2
j_call: TRBJ2-1
v_call: TRBV5-1
cdr3_aa: CASSLEPSGLTYNEQFF
cdr3_nt: TGCGCCAGCAGCTTGGAACCTAGCGGGTTAACCTACAATGAGCAGTTCTTC

clone_size: many
d_call: -
j_call: TRBJ2-7
v_call: TRBV20-1
cdr3_aa: CSATLRGYEQYF
cdr3_nt: TGCAGTGCTACTCTAAGGGGCTACGAGCAGTACTTC

clone_size: few
d_call: TRBD1
j_call: TRBJ2-3
v_call: TRBV7-3
cdr3_aa: CASSFGQATDTQYF
cdr3_nt: TGTGCCAGCAGCTTCGGACAGGCTACAGATACGCAGTATTTT

clone_size: -
d_call: -
j_call: TRBJ2-3
v_call: TRBV18
cdr3_aa: CASSPPLNSRTDTQYF
cdr3_nt: TGTGCCAGCTCACCACCGCTCAACAGCCGCACAGATACGCAGTATTTT

clone_size: -
d_call: -
j_call: TRBJ2-1
v_call: TRBV27
cdr3_aa: CASSSLASRGLNEQFF
cdr3_nt: TGTGCCAGCAGTTCGCTTGCGTCGAGAGGGTTGAATGAGCAGTTCTTC

clone_size: -
d_call: -
j_call: TRBJ2-2
v_call: TRBV19
cdr3_aa: CASPRQNTGELFF
cdr3_nt: TGTGCCAGTCCGAGACAGAACACCGGGGAGCTGTTTTTT

clone_size: -
d_call: -
j_call: TRBJ1-2
v_call: TRBV12-3/TRBV12-4
cdr3_aa: CASSLVQGLLGANYGYTF
cdr3_nt: TGTGCCAGCAGTTTGGTTCAGGGACTTCTAGGGGCTAACTATGGCTACACCTTC

clone_size: -
d_call: TRBD2
j_call: TRBJ2-1
v_call: TRBV6-1
cdr3_aa: CASSSSGTSGSYNEQFF
cdr3_nt: TGTGCCAGCAGTTCCTCCGGGACTAGCGGGAGCTACAATGAGCAGTTCTTC

clone_size: many
d_call: -
j_call: TRBJ2-5
v_call: TRBV29-1
cdr3_aa: CSVGNEDQYF
cdr3_nt: TGCAGCGTTGGTAACGAGGACCAGTACTTC

clone_size: few
d_call: TRBD1
j_call: TRBJ1-2
v_call: TRBV7-9
cdr3_aa: CASSLGGTGANYGYTF
cdr3_nt: TGTGCCAGCAGCTTAGGAGGGACAGGGGCTAACTATGGCTACACCTTC

clone_size: many
d_call: TRBD1
j_call: TRBJ2-3
v_call: TRBV24-1
cdr3_aa: CATRLKDRGSTDTQYF
cdr3_nt: TGTGCCACCCGCTTAAAGGACAGGGGAAGCACAGATACGCAGTATTTT

clone_size: many
d_call: TRBD2
j_call: TRBJ2-7
v_call: TRBV18
cdr3_aa: CASSPPGTSGSPGEQYF
cdr3_nt: TGTGCCAGCTCCCCTCCGGGGACTAGCGGATCCCCTGGCGAGCAGTACTTC

clone_size: -
d_call: TRBD1
j_call: TRBJ1-2
v_call: TRBV7-9
cdr3_aa: CASSPGGGSNYGYTF
cdr3_nt: TGTGCCAGCAGCCCCGGAGGGGGCTCAAACTATGGCTACACCTTC

clone_size: -
d_call: TRBD2
j_call: TRBJ2-7
v_call: TRBV4-3
cdr3_aa: CASSQELAGIYEQYF
cdr3_nt: TGCGCCAGCAGCCAAGAACTAGCGGGGATCTACGAGCAGTACTTC

clone_size: few
d_call: -
j_call: TRBJ1-3
v_call: TRBV5-1
cdr3_aa: CASSFGVTGSGNTIYF
cdr3_nt: TGCGCCAGCAGCTTTGGTGTTACCGGCTCTGGAAACACCATATATTTT

clone_size: once
d_call: TRBD1
j_call: TRBJ1-2
v_call: TRBV7-3
cdr3_aa: CASSSQPRTGLSPGGYTF
cdr3_nt: TGTGCCAGCAGCTCCCAACCTCGGACAGGTCTTTCCCCGGGGGGCTACACCTTC

clone_size: -
d_call: TRBD1
j_call: TRBJ2-5
v_call: TRBV2
cdr3_aa: CASGPGTGETQYF
cdr3_nt: TGTGCCAGCGGCCCCGGGACAGGCGAGACCCAGTACTTC

clone_size: many
d_call: TRBD1
j_call: TRBJ2-1
v_call: TRBV6-2/TRBV6-3
cdr3_aa: CASNSGRGSEQFF
cdr3_nt: TGTGCCAGCAACTCGGGCAGGGGGAGTGAGCAGTTCTTC

clone_size: -
d_call: TRBD1
j_call: TRBJ1-2
v_call: TRBV3-1
cdr3_aa: CASSPRQGHYGYTF
cdr3_nt: TGTGCCAGCAGCCCTCGACAGGGGCACTATGGCTACACCTTC

clone_size: few
d_call: -
j_call: TRBJ2-3
v_call: TRBV7-9
cdr3_aa: CASSLVRADTDTQYF
cdr3_nt: TGTGCCAGCAGCTTAGTAAGGGCGGACACAGATACGCAGTATTTT

clone_size: few
d_call: TRBD2
j_call: TRBJ2-1
v_call: TRBV7-2
cdr3_aa: CASSLGLAGGSYNEQFF
cdr3_nt: TGTGCCAGCAGCTTAGGACTAGCGGGAGGGTCCTACAATGAGCAGTTCTTC

clone_size: few
d_call: -
j_call: TRBJ1-6
v_call: TRBV3-1
cdr3_aa: CASSPANRNSPLHF
cdr3_nt: TGTGCCAGCAGCCCTGCTAACCGTAATTCACCCCTCCACTTT

clone_size: few
d_call: TRBD1
j_call: TRBJ2-7
v_call: TRBV7-3
cdr3_aa: CASSLGGQGWDEQYF
cdr3_nt: TGTGCCAGCAGCCTCGGTGGACAGGGATGGGACGAGCAGTACTTC

clone_size: few
d_call: TRBD1
j_call: TRBJ1-2
v_call: TRBV10-2
cdr3_aa: CASSEPGGHGYTF
cdr3_nt: TGCGCCAGCAGTGAGCCAGGGGGCCATGGCTACACCTTC

clone_size: few
d_call: -
j_call: TRBJ2-7
v_call: TRBV7-2
cdr3_aa: CASSNGRAYEQYF
cdr3_nt: TGTGCCAGCAGCAACGGACGGGCATACGAGCAGTACTTC

clone_size: few
d_call: TRBD2
j_call: TRBJ2-3
v_call: TRBV20-1
cdr3_aa: CSARDRTRGSDTQYF
cdr3_nt: TGCAGTGCTAGAGATCGGACTAGAGGTTCAGATACGCAGTATTTT

clone_size: -
d_call: -
j_call: TRBJ2-3
v_call: TRBV28
cdr3_aa: CASSSGHSPDTQYF
cdr3_nt: TGTGCCAGCAGTTCCGGACACTCACCAGATACGCAGTATTTT

clone_size: many
d_call: TRBD1
j_call: TRBJ1-2
v_call: TRBV28
cdr3_aa: CASSEGGQGPLSYTF
cdr3_nt: TGTGCCAGCAGTGAGGGGGGACAGGGCCCTTTAAGCTACACCTTC

clone_size: -
d_call: TRBD1
j_call: TRBJ1-2
v_call: TRBV7-2
cdr3_aa: CASANPQGEGPNGYTF
cdr3_nt: TGTGCCAGCGCCAATCCCCAGGGGGAGGGGCCGAATGGCTACACCTTC

clone_size: many
d_call: -
j_call: TRBJ2-4
v_call: TRBV11-2
cdr3_aa: CASSRGAGEKNIQYF
cdr3_nt: TGTGCCAGCAGCCGAGGGGCAGGGGAAAAAAACATTCAGTACTTC

clone_size: -
d_call: TRBD1
j_call: TRBJ1-2
v_call: TRBV5-5
cdr3_aa: CASSFSHIISDRANYGYTF
cdr3_nt: TGTGCCAGCAGCTTCAGTCATATCATCTCGGACAGGGCTAACTATGGCTACACCTTC

clone_size: few
d_call: -
j_call: TRBJ2-6
v_call: TRBV9
cdr3_aa: CASSAKNPGQWQGANVLTF
cdr3_nt: TGTGCCAGCAGCGCCAAAAACCCCGGACAATGGCAGGGGGCCAACGTCCTGACTTTC

clone_size: -
d_call: TRBD1
j_call: TRBJ1-1
v_call: TRBV9
cdr3_aa: CASSHRGGEAFF
cdr3_nt: TGTGCCAGCAGCCACAGGGGAGGTGAAGCTTTCTTT

clone_size: few
d_call: -
j_call: TRBJ2-1
v_call: TRBV24-1
cdr3_aa: CATSDLQRDTYNEQFF
cdr3_nt: TGTGCCACCAGTGATTTGCAGCGGGACACCTACAATGAGCAGTTCTTC

clone_size: few
d_call: -
j_call: TRBJ2-5
v_call: TRBV6-2/TRBV6-3
cdr3_aa: CASSSRRGQETQYF
cdr3_nt: TGTGCCAGCAGTTCGAGACGGGGACAAGAGACCCAGTACTTC

clone_size: few
d_call: TRBD1
j_call: TRBJ2-6
v_call: TRBV11-3
cdr3_aa: CASSPGTGFGANVLTF
cdr3_nt: TGTGCCAGCAGCCCAGGGACAGGGTTTGGGGCCAACGTCCTGACTTTC

clone_size: -
d_call: -
j_call: TRBJ1-2
v_call: TRBV7-2
cdr3_aa: CASSFGGGRDYTF
cdr3_nt: TGTGCCAGCAGCTTCGGGGGGGGCCGGGACTACACCTTC

clone_size: -
d_call: -
j_call: TRBJ1-2
v_call: TRBV29-1
cdr3_aa: CSVERFEGGYTF
cdr3_nt: TGCAGCGTTGAACGTTTTGAAGGGGGCTACACCTTC